These 20 T cell receptor beta chains were all obtained from the same sample, sequenced in a study of metastatic and nonmetastatic thyroid tumors. TCRdb recomputed clones from the PCR reads via MiXCR. This repertoire shows under 40,000 clones, about a sixth found once; its top ten account for 6.9%. Treatment of any kind had been given to no patient before thyroid surgery. The sample was blood. All receptors derive from a female donor with papillary thyroid cancer or a benign thyroid nodule (not recorded which). Some clones in this sample may be carry-over from other donors' samples.

A single count supports this clone. The chain uses TRBV11-3 and TRBJ1-1, with D maybe TRBD1 (6 bases). This CDR3 comprises 13 residues. The V gene lost 0 bases and the J gene lost 7 bases, with 9 bases spanning the gap. Germline CDR1 and CDR2: SGHNT and YENEEA. CDR3 amino acids: CASSLDQGREAFF. The CDR3 DNA follows: TGTGCCAGCAGCTTAGACCAGGGGCGTGAAGCTTTCTTT.

The chain uses TRBV28 and TRBJ2-7, with 8 positions matching TRBD1. Losses at the gene ends were 11 bases for V and 2 bases for J; bases not matched to a gene: 5. Germline V CDR1 and CDR2: MDHEN, SYDVKM. The CDR3 totals 12 residues. CDR3 protein: CACEDRAYEQYF. DNA of the CDR3: TGTGCCTGCGAGGACAGGGCCTACGAGCAGTACTTC.

This clone was seen ten or more times. The genes are TRBV3-1 and TRBJ1-2; D is undetermined. The ends were cut back, 3 bases at V and 8 bases at J, with 10 bases in the middle. Per germline, CDR1 LGHDT and CDR2 YNNKEL (reference sequence). The CDR3 totals 12 residues. DNA of the CDR3: TGTGCCAGCAGCCATCGTAAGTACGGCTACACCTTC. As protein: CASSHRKYGYTF.

This chain joins TRBV5-6 and TRBJ2-3, with 9 bases identical to TRBD1. Germline V gene data show CDR1 as SGHDT and CDR2 as YYEEEE. This CDR3 comprises 16 residues. The junction had 8 bases not matched to a gene; V was cut back by 4 bases and J by 2 bases. As DNA, the CDR3 is TGTGCCAGCAGCCCACCGGGACAGGGCCTCACAGATACGCAGTATTTT. This translates into CASSPPGQGLTDTQYF. Complete variable domain (other parts from reference TRBV5-6 and TRBJ2-3): DAGVTQSPTHLIKTRGQQVTLRCSPKSGHDTVSWYQQALGQGPQFIFQYYEEEERQRGNFPDRFSGHQFPNYSSELNVNALLLGDSALYLCASSPPGQGLTDTQYFGPGTRLTVL.

This clone has ten or more counts. The chain links TRBV30 to TRBJ2-5; D is possibly TRBD2 (5 bases). V was trimmed by 3 bases and J by 0 bases, leaving 11 bases between them. Per germline, CDR1 GTSNPN and CDR2 SVGIG (reference sequence). The CDR3 contains 14 residues. CDR3 protein: CAWRALANQETQYF. The DNA of the CDR3 is TGTGCCTGGAGGGCCTTAGCGAACCAAGAGACCCAGTACTTC.

A few counts support this clone. A read error is possible here, since a much larger clone lies one base away. The V call is TRBV6-1, the J call TRBJ2-5, with a possible D match to TRBD1 (6 bases). The germline V and J ends were trimmed by 6 bases and 5 bases, with 22 bases remaining between them. Germline loops: CDR1 MNHNS, CDR2 SASEGT. CDR3 length: 16 residues. The CDR3 nucleotides read TGTGCCAGCAGCCCTGAGTCAGGGGTTTTCGAGGAGACCCAGTACTTC. Translated, it gives CASSPESGVFEETQYF.

This clone was seen more than once but under ten times. Relative to the germline gene, one junction end is altered; a read error may explain this. This sequence joins TRBV6-4 and TRBJ2-1, with a possible D match to TRBD2 (5 bases). This CDR3 comprises 14 residues. Germline V gene lookup returns CDR1 MRHNA and CDR2 SNTAGT. The CDR3 loop reads CASSYNGVYNEQFF. The CDR3 DNA follows: TGTGCCAGCAGTTATAACGGGGTTTACAATGAGCAATTCTTC.

This clone was recorded a few times. This chain connects TRBV6-4 to TRBJ1-2; D ambiguous. This CDR3 contains 15 residues. CDR1 and CDR2 from the germline V gene are MRHNA and SNTAGT. The V end was cut by 3 bases, the J end by 2 bases, with 13 bases between. The CDR3 DNA sequence: TGTGCCAGCAGTGAAGCGTCAGGAACCAACTATGGCTACACCTTC. Translating gives CASSEASGTNYGYTF.

In this sample, this clone turned up once. The V call is TRBV20-1, the J call TRBJ1-2, with D unclear. Per the germline V gene, CDR1 is DFQATT and CDR2 is SNEGSKA (reference sequence). This CDR3 comprises 12 residues. Trimming took 4 bases from V and 4 from J, leaving 10 bases between them. In nucleotides, the CDR3 is TGCAGTGCTACTGAAGGGTTCTATGGCTACACCTTC. It codes for CSATEGFYGYTF.

Of note for this clone: A read error may account for a junction end that differs from germline. This chain uses TRBV10-3 with TRBJ2-5; 7 bases are shared with TRBD2. CDR3 size: 15 residues. CDR1 is ENHRY and CDR2 is SYGVKD in the germline V gene. CDR3 residues: CAVTERREVQEAQYF. Here the CDR3 DNA reads TGTGCCGTCACGGAGAGACGGGAGGTTCAAGAGGCCCAGTACTTC.

This clone was found many times. The chain employs TRBV6-1 and TRBJ2-1; 11 nucleotides match TRBD2. Germline values: CDR1 MNHNS, CDR2 SASEGT. The V and J ends lost 5 bases and 7 bases, in that order; junction bases with no gene match: 7. CDR3 length: 15 residues. The CDR3 spells CASSTLAGGRNEQFF. The DNA for the CDR3 is TGTGCCAGCAGTACCCTAGCGGGAGGAAGAAATGAGCAGTTCTTC.

Many counts were recorded for this clone. The gene calls are TRBV18 and TRBJ2-3; TRBD1 matches 8 bases. With 2 bases clipped from V and 5 bases from J, the junction kept 6 bases outside the gene matches. The length of the CDR3 is 15 residues. Per germline, CDR1 KGHSH and CDR2 LQKENI. In nucleotides, the CDR3 is TGTGCCAGCTCACCAAGGCAGGGGGCGAAAGATACGCAGTATTTT. Translating gives CASSPRQGAKDTQYF.

This clone was found many times. The chain employs TRBV24-1 and TRBJ2-1, with D tentatively TRBD1 or TRBD2 (5 bases each). Trimming stripped 1 base from V and 4 bases from J, with 13 bases between. CDR1 and CDR2 from the germline V gene are KGHDR and SFDVKD. CDR3 length equals 16 residues. CDR3 coding DNA: TGTGCCACCAGTGATTTAGCGGCAGACAGTTACAATGAGCAGTTCTTC. As protein: CATSDLAADSYNEQFF.

This clone was detected many times. This rearrangement joins TRBV5-1 to TRBJ2-1, with 7 nucleotides matching TRBD1. CDR1 SGHRS and CDR2 YFSETQ come from the germline V gene. CDR3 length equals 15 residues. V lost 3 bases to trimming and J lost 1 base; unmatched junction nucleotides: 4. CDR3 bases: TGCGCCAGCAGCTCCGGACAGGCGTCCTACAATGAGCAGTTCTTC. The encoded protein is CASSSGQASYNEQFF.

This clone was observed many times. The V call is TRBV15, the J call TRBJ2-1; 8 bases are shared with TRBD1. The trim removed 5 bases at V and 3 bases at J, leaving 6 bases unmatched. There are 15 residues in the CDR3. CDR1 and CDR2 (germline): LNHNV, YYDKDF (reference sequence). CDR3 in amino acids: CATSYRTGSYNEQFF. CDR3 coding DNA: TGTGCCACCAGCTACCGGACAGGGAGCTACAATGAGCAGTTCTTC.

This clone was counted many times. V usage is TRBV2 and J usage is TRBJ2-2, with 9 bases fitting TRBD1. Germline CDR1 SNHLY, CDR2 FYNNEI. V lost 5 bases and J lost 2; bases outside the gene matches: 3. The CDR3 consists of 15 residues. The CDR3 spells CASSRGQGNTGELFF. The CDR3, as DNA: TGTGCCAGCAGTCGGGGACAGGGTAACACCGGGGAGCTGTTTTTT.

CDR3 nucleotide sequence: TGTGCCAGCATACCCCCCGTGGACCGAAACACCATATATTTT. This encodes CASIPPVDRNTIYF. The chain combines TRBV6-2 or TRBV6-3 with TRBJ1-3; D gene unclear. The ends were cut back, 7 bases at V and 5 bases at J, with 15 bases in the middle. The germline gives CDR1 MNHEY, CDR2 SVGEGT. CDR3 length: 14 amino acids.

The V gene is TRBV5-1, the J gene TRBJ1-2; D possibly corresponds to TRBD1 (6 bases). The V end was cut by 0 bases, the J end by 4 bases, with 10 bases between. Germline V lookup: CDR1 SGHRS, CDR2 YFSETQ. The CDR3 is 14 residues long. CDR3 nucleotide sequence: TGCGCCAGCAGCTTGGACAGGGACCTCTATGGCTACACCTTC. Translation: CASSLDRDLYGYTF.

Comments on this clone: Given a much more abundant clone one base away, this may be a read error. This rearrangement joins TRBV29-1 to TRBJ1-5; 10 nucleotides match TRBD1. The CDR3 totals 14 residues. Per the germline V gene, CDR1 is SQVTM and CDR2 is ANQGSEA. J was trimmed by 5 bases and V by 6 bases; bases with no gene match: 7. The CDR3 region is CSVTGTGVYQPQHF. DNA for the CDR3: TGCAGCGTAACAGGGACAGGGGTTTATCAGCCCCAGCATTTT.

This clone was counted ten times or more. Since a much larger clone is just one base distant, this may be a read error. The V and J genes are TRBV30 and TRBJ2-1, with TRBD2 matching over 11 bases. Germline V gene data show CDR1 as GTSNPN and CDR2 as SVGIG (reference sequence). This CDR3 has 15 residues. The V gene end was trimmed by 3 bases and the J gene end by 6 bases; junction bases not matched to a gene: 7. The CDR3 is CAWRRLAGLANEQFF. In nucleotides, the CDR3 is TGTGCCTGGAGGCGACTAGCGGGATTAGCCAATGAGCAGTTCTTC.